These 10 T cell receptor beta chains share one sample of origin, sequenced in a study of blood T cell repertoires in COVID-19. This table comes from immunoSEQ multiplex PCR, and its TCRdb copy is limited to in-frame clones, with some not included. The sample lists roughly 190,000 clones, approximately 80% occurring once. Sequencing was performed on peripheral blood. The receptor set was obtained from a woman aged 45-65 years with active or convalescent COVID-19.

In DNA form, the CDR3 reads TGTGCCAGCAGCCGGGCTGCGGGAGCGCCAGATACGCAGTATTTT. Protein: CASSRAAGAPDTQYF. The V gene is TRBV11-1, the J gene TRBJ2-3, with 7 bases lining up with TRBD2. V lost 5 bases and J lost 4; bases outside the gene matches: 9. The V gene's germline CDR1 is SGHAT and CDR2 FQDESV (reference sequence). The CDR3 has 15 amino acids.

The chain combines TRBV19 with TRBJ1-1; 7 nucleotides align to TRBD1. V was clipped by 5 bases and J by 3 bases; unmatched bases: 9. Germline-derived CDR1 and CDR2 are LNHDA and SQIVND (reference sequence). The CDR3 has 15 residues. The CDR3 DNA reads TGTGCCAGTAGTGGGGGAGACAGGGACGACACTGAAGCTTTCTTT. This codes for CASSGGDRDDTEAFF.

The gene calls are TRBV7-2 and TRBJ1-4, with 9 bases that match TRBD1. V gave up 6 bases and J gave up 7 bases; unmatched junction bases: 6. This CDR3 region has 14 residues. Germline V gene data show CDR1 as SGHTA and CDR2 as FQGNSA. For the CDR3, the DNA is TGTGCCAGCAGACCGACAGGGGGTGCTGAAAAACTGTTTTTT. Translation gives CASRPTGGAEKLFF.

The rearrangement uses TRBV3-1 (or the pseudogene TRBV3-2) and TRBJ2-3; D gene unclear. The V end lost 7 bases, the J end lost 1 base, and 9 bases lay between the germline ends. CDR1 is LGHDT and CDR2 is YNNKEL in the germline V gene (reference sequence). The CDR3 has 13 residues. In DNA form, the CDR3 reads TGTGCCAGCACCAGATCCGGCACAGATACGCAGTATTTT. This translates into CASTRSGTDTQYF.

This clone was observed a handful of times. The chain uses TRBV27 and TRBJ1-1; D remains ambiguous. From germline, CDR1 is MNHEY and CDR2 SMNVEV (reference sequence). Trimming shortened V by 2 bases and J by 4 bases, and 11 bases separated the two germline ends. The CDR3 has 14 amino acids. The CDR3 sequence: CASSLEAIGTEAFF. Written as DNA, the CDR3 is TGTGCCAGCAGTTTAGAGGCTATAGGCACTGAAGCTTTCTTT.

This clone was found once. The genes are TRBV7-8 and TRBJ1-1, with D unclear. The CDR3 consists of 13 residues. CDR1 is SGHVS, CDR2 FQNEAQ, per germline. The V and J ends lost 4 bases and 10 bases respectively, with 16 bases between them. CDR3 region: CASSSRQGLGAFF. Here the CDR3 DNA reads TGTGCCAGCAGCTCCCGGCAAGGACTAGGAGCTTTCTTT.

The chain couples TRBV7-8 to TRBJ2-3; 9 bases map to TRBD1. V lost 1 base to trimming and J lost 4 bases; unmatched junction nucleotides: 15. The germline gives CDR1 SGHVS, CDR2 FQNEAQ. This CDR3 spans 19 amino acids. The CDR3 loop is CASSLESGNRGPGADTQYF. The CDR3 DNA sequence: TGTGCCAGCAGCTTAGAGTCAGGGAACAGGGGGCCTGGAGCAGATACGCAGTATTTT.

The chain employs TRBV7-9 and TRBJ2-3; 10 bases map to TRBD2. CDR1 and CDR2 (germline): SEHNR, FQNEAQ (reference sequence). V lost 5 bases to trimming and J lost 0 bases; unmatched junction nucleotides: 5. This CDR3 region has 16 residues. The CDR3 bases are TGTGCCAGCAGCCGGAGAGCGGGGGGGAGCACAGATACGCAGTATTTT. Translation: CASSRRAGGSTDTQYF. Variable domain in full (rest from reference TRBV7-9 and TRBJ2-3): DTGVSQNPRHKITKRGQNVTFRCDPISEHNRLYWYRQTLGQGPEFLTYFQNEAQLEKSRLLSDRFSAERPKGSFSTLEIQRTEQGDSAMYLCASSRRAGGSTDTQYFGPGTRLTVL.

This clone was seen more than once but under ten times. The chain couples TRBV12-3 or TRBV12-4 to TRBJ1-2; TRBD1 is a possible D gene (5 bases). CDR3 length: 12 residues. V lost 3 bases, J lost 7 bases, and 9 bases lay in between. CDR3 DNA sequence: TGTGCCAGCAGTTTGGGGGGTGGTGGCTACACCTTC. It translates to CASSLGGGGYTF.

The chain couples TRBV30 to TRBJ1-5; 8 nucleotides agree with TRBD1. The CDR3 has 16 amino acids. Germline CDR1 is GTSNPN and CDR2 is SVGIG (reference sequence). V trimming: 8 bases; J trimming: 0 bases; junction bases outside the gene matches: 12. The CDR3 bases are TGTGCCGTCTCCCCAGCAGGGGGCCGTAGCAATCAGCCCCAGCATTTT. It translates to CAVSPAGGRSNQPQHF.